Here is one T cell receptor (beta chain) with its context. The protocol was immunoSEQ multiplex PCR, while the TCRdb copy is restricted to in-frame clones and leaves out a portion. The sample contains approximately 74,000 clones, over 75% of which appear only once. This sample is drawn from a study of OX40 agonist ivuxolimab in advanced cancers. Turning to the study itself: Melanoma, hepatocellular carcinoma, head and neck or renal cell cancer occurred in dose-escalation patients. Partial responses were observed in three patients, of whom one had hepatocellular carcinoma and two had cutaneous melanoma.

V was shortened by 1 base and J by 4 bases, with 7 bases between the two germline ends. This CDR3 contains 13 residues. Germline CDR1 reads SEHNR; CDR2 reads FQNEAQ (reference sequence). This chain joins TRBV7-9 and TRBJ1-1; D is ambiguous. Sequenced here: CD4+ or CD8+ T cells sorted from blood, sampled in a trial of the OX40 agonist ivuxolimab. The source of this sequence is an adult with an advanced solid tumor such as melanoma, head and neck, liver or kidney cancer. The CDR3 DNA reads as TGTGCCAGCAGCTTAGGGAGGCTCACTGAAGCTTTCTTT. Its protein product is CASSLGRLTEAFF.